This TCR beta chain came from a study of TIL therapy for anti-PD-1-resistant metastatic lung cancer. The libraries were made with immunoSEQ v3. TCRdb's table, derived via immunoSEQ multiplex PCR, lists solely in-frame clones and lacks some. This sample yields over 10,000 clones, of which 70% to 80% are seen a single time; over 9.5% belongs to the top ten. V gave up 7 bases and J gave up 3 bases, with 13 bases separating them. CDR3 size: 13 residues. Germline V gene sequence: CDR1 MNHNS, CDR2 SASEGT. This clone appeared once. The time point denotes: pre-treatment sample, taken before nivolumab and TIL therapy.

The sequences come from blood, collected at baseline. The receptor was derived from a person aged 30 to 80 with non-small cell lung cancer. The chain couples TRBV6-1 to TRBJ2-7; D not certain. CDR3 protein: CASNLNTDYEQYF. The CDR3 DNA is TGTGCCAGCAATCTTAATACGGACTACGAGCAGTACTTC.